The 19 T cell receptor beta chains presented below share a single source sample, sequenced in a study of cytomegalovirus exposure and HLA in healthy donors (dated by TCRdb to about 2017). The receptor library was made with the immunoSEQ multiplex PCR assay. A mixture of 60 forward primers for TCR Vbeta segments and 13 reverse primers for TCR Jbeta segments was used in the multiplex PCR. Drawn from immuneACCESS, this table holds only the in-frame rearrangements with V and J called that TCRdb kept. Clones are partly lost; checked studies trace under half to an unresolved V gene and leave the rest unexplained. The sample includes about 120,000 clones, with 75% to 85% observed a single time. The ten biggest clones cover approximately 4.3% of the sample. The sample comprised PBMCs. These TCRs come from a man younger than 45 in good health and CMV-seropositive.

The chain couples TRBV6-1 to TRBJ1-5; TRBD1 agrees at 7 bases. The germline gives CDR1 MNHNS, CDR2 SASEGT. The CDR3 contains 16 residues. The junction had 6 bases not matched to a gene; V was cut back by 2 bases and J by 2 bases. The CDR3 spells CASSEPGGRRNQPQHF. CDR3 sequence (DNA): TGTGCCAGCAGTGAACCAGGGGGTCGGCGCAATCAGCCCCAGCATTTT.

The chain links TRBV2 to TRBJ1-5; 8 positions agree with TRBD1. The germline gives CDR1 SNHLY, CDR2 FYNNEI. The ends lost 5 bases at V and 3 bases at J; junction bases unmatched: 6. The CDR3 sequence is 15 residues long. The CDR3 bases are TGTGCCAGCAGTACCCGGACAGGGATCAATCAGCCCCAGCATTTT. Translating gives CASSTRTGINQPQHF.

The genes are TRBV6-1 and TRBJ2-7; D possibly corresponds to TRBD2 (5 bases). This CDR3 is 10 amino acids long. Germline values: CDR1 MNHNS, CDR2 SASEGT. V gave up 6 bases and J gave up 9 bases, with 9 bases separating them. The CDR3 bases are TGTGCCAGCAGACTAGGCGGGCAGTACTTC. It is translated as CASRLGGQYF.

The chain recombines TRBV7-3 with TRBJ2-1, with D maybe TRBD2 (5 bases). V was trimmed by 1 base and J by 8 bases, leaving 15 bases between them. Germline CDR1 reads SGHTA; CDR2 reads FQGTGA. The CDR3 sequence is 15 residues long. DNA of the CDR3: TGTGCCAGCAGCTTAATTCTTGCTAGCTTCCATGAGCAGTTCTTC. It translates to CASSLILASFHEQFF.

This chain joins TRBV4-3 and TRBJ2-1; a possible D gene is TRBD1 (6 bases). Between the trimmed V and J ends, which lost 6 bases and 5 bases, there was a span of 23 bases. This CDR3 contains 17 residues. The V gene's germline CDR1 is LGHNA and CDR2 YSLEER. As DNA, the CDR3 is TGCGCCAGCAGTCCGTGGCTGGGGGACAAGTTCAACAATGAGCAGTTCTTC. It translates to CASSPWLGDKFNNEQFF.

CDR3 DNA: TGTGCCACCAAAAAGGCAGGGAGGTCCTACGAGCAGTACTTC. Translation: CATKKAGRSYEQYF. The V and J genes are TRBV6-5 and TRBJ2-7, with D possibly matching TRBD2 (6 bases). The V gene's germline CDR1 is MNHEY and CDR2 SVGAGI. The V and J ends lost 10 bases and 1 base respectively, with 17 bases between them. This CDR3 comprises 14 residues.

The chain employs TRBV7-2 and TRBJ2-4; 9 positions match TRBD1. V was pared by 5 bases and J by 9 bases, with 14 bases of the junction left unmatched. CDR3 length equals 16 residues. The germline CDR1 and CDR2 sequences are SGHTA and FQGNSA. CDR3 DNA: TGTGCCAGCAGCCCTCGACCGGGACAGGGAGCTGTCATTCAGTACTTC. This translates into CASSPRPGQGAVIQYF.

V and J are TRBV11-2 and TRBJ1-1, with a weak D call TRBD1 (5 bases). The V end lost 2 bases, the J end lost 6 bases, and 13 bases lay between the germline ends. The CDR3 covers 14 residues. Germline assignment: CDR1 SGHAT and CDR2 FQNNGV. In DNA form, the CDR3 reads TGTGCCAGCAGCTTACTTCAGGGCTACGCTGAAGCTTTCTTT. Protein product: CASSLLQGYAEAFF.

This clone showed up just a few times. The chain carries TRBV5-5 and TRBJ2-2; 9 bases fit TRBD1. The CDR3 consists of 15 residues. The trim removed 5 bases at V and 5 bases at J, leaving 7 bases unmatched. CDR1 is SGHKS, CDR2 YYEKEE, per germline (reference sequence). CDR3 loop: CASRRTGDYTGELFF. Written as DNA, the CDR3 is TGTGCCAGCAGACGGACAGGGGATTATACCGGGGAGCTGTTTTTT.

With regard to this clone: The germline gene is not matched at one end of the junction; a read error may be the cause. The chain joins TRBV9 to TRBJ2-6; possible D gene TRBD1, 5 bases. Germline assignment: CDR1 SGDLS and CDR2 YYNGEE. CDR3 length: 19 amino acids. In DNA form, the CDR3 reads TGTGCCAGCAGTTATCCTAGACAGACAGACTCCTCTGGGGCCAACGGCCTGACTTTC. Its translation: CASSYPRQTDSSGANGLTF.

This clone was detected only a few times. J is TRBJ2-3 and V is TRBV4-2; 13 bases are shared with TRBD2. Germline V CDR1 and CDR2: LGHNA, YNFKEQ. The CDR3 runs to 15 residues. Trimming removed 4 bases from V and 7 bases from J; junction bases left unmatched: 5. CDR3 in DNA: TGTGCCAGCAGCCCGGGACTAGCGGGAACCAATACGCAGTATTTT. Encoded protein: CASSPGLAGTNTQYF.

This chain links TRBV4-3 with TRBJ2-2, with TRBD2 matching 10 bases. From germline, CDR1 is LGHNA and CDR2 YSLEER. Trimming removed 6 bases from V and 6 bases from J; junction bases left unmatched: 7. The CDR3 has 15 residues. The CDR3, as DNA: TGCGCCAGCAGTGCAACTAGCGGGGTAGCCGGGGAGCTGTTTTTT. Its translation is CASSATSGVAGELFF.

In regard to this clone: One end of the junction varies from germline; a read error may be responsible. The gene calls are TRBV10-3 and TRBJ2-6, with TRBD1 identical over 8 bases. The CDR3 covers 18 residues. CDR1 ENHRY and CDR2 SYGVKD come from the germline V gene. This chain's CDR3 is CAISVLPPDRAGANGLTF. For the CDR3, the DNA is TGTGCCATCAGTGTCCTCCCCCCGGACAGGGCTGGGGCCAACGGCCTGACTTTC.

The chain carries TRBV5-1 and TRBJ2-5; D is undetermined. CDR3 length: 14 amino acids. Trimming took off 0 bases at V and 1 base at J, with 7 bases between the two ends. Germline-derived CDR1 and CDR2 are SGHRS and YFSETQ. CDR3 region: CASSLEQLQETQYF. CDR3 coding DNA: TGCGCCAGCAGCTTGGAACAGCTCCAAGAGACCCAGTACTTC. Looking up the rest from reference TRBV5-1 and TRBJ2-5 gives the full variable domain: KAGVTQTPRYLIKTRGQQVTLSCSPISGHRSVSWYQQTPGQGLQFLFEYFSETQRNKGNFPGRFSGRQFSNSRSEMNVSTLELGDSALYLCASSLEQLQETQYFGPGTRLLVL.

V is TRBV6-5 and J is TRBJ1-5; 7 positions agree with TRBD1. The CDR3 is 15 residues long. Germline loops: CDR1 MNHEY, CDR2 SVGAGI. With V trimmed by 6 bases and J by 1 base, 6 bases remained unmatched. CDR3 in amino acids: CASRRLTGSNQPQHF. The CDR3, as DNA: TGTGCCAGCAGACGCTTGACAGGGAGCAATCAGCCCCAGCATTTT.

The chain links TRBV12-5 to TRBJ2-3, with 8 bases lining up with TRBD2. The germline gives CDR1 LGHNT, CDR2 FRNRAP. The CDR3 length is 14 residues. Trimming took 1 base from V and 5 from J; bases not matched to a gene: 2. CDR3 nucleotides: TGTGCTAGTGGTTTGGCGACTAGCGTAGATACGCAGTATTTT. This gives the protein CASGLATSVDTQYF.

The rearrangement links TRBV29-1 to TRBJ2-5; 8 bases agree with TRBD2. CDR3 length equals 15 residues. J gave up 5 bases and V 3 bases, and 11 bases lay outside the gene matches. Germline CDR1 SQVTM, CDR2 ANQGSEA. The CDR3 reads CSVETTSERLETQYF. The CDR3 DNA reads TGCAGCGTTGAGACGACTAGCGAGAGGTTGGAGACCCAGTACTTC.

This chain connects TRBV28 to TRBJ1-2; 7 bases line up with TRBD1. V shed 6 bases and J 7 bases; nucleotides not matched to a gene: 20. The CDR3 extends over 17 amino acids. The germline V gene has CDR1 MDHEN and CDR2 SYDVKM. CDR3 sequence reads: CASSLLRETGLLAGYTF. As DNA, the CDR3 is TGTGCCAGCAGCCTCTTGAGGGAGACAGGGTTACTTGCTGGCTACACCTTC.

This rearrangement joins TRBV18 to TRBJ2-1, with D tentatively TRBD1 (5 bases). The CDR3 covers 18 residues. Germline CDR1 reads KGHSH; CDR2 reads LQKENI. Trimming removed 1 base from V and 0 bases from J, with 16 bases in between. This CDR3 reads CASSPLGPAGNSYNEQFF. For the CDR3, the DNA is TGTGCCAGCTCACCACTCGGGCCAGCAGGGAACTCCTACAATGAGCAGTTCTTC.